A single sample is the source of the 2 T cell receptor beta chains below, sequenced in a study of blood T cell repertoires in COVID-19. The assay was immunoSEQ multiplex PCR, and TCRdb's table has in-frame clones only and misses some. The data contain around 88,000 clones, roughly 75% of them seen just once; the ten biggest clones take up about 8.1%. The sequenced sample was peripheral blood. Every receptor here comes from a man aged 50 to 59 who had recovered from COVID-19.

The rearrangement uses TRBV7-2 and TRBJ2-3; tentative D call: TRBD2 (6 bases). Trimming removed 6 bases at V and 3 bases at J, with 22 bases between. CDR1 and CDR2 from the germline V gene are SGHTA and FQGNSA. The length of the CDR3 is 17 residues. CDR3 nucleotide sequence: TGTGCCAGCAGGAAAAGAAGGGAGGAGGTTTTGACAGATACGCAGTATTTT. It yields the protein CASRKRREEVLTDTQYF.

The chain employs TRBV28 and TRBJ2-1; 8 bases fit TRBD2. Germline V CDR1 and CDR2: MDHEN, SYDVKM. This CDR3 comprises 15 residues. J lost 8 bases, V lost 4 bases, and 10 bases had no gene match. The CDR3 reads CASSSGGAINHEQFF. Here the CDR3 DNA reads TGTGCCAGCAGTTCCGGGGGGGCAATCAATCATGAGCAGTTCTTC.